The rows below give T cell receptor beta chains drawn from one sample of a study of T cell changes during pregnancy in multiple sclerosis. Here immunoSEQ multiplex PCR was the method, and the copy in TCRdb shows in-frame clones only, minus some. Among about 100,000 clones listed, 85% to 95% were seen once. The specimen comprised peripheral blood, sampled in the second trimester of pregnancy. Receptors were obtained from a female donor with multiple sclerosis, enrolled in a pregnancy study. Each CDR3 is given with its conserved first and last residue. Fields, in order: CDR3 protein, CDR3 DNA, D gene, clone size, V gene, J gene. A D gene is named only where the DNA matches it firmly. Only part of the rows carry a size: once, few, many, or a class if the clone is expanded.

CDR3aa: CASSQEVGEIVDTQYF
CDR3nt: TGCGCCAGCAGCCAAGAGGTCGGTGAGATCGTTGATACGCAGTATTTT
d_gene: -
abundance: -
v_gene: TRBV4-1
j_gene: TRBJ2-3

CDR3aa: CACRRLNTEAFF
CDR3nt: TGTGCCTGCCGGAGGCTGAACACTGAAGCTTTCTTT
d_gene: -
abundance: few
v_gene: TRBV30
j_gene: TRBJ1-1

CDR3aa: CASNDSPNEKLFF
CDR3nt: TGTGCCAGCAATGACAGTCCTAATGAAAAACTGTTTTTT
d_gene: -
abundance: -
v_gene: TRBV2
j_gene: TRBJ1-4

CDR3aa: CSVDLEGGTGELFF
CDR3nt: TGCAGCGTTGATCTAGAAGGGGGCACCGGGGAGCTGTTTTTT
d_gene: -
abundance: -
v_gene: TRBV29-1
j_gene: TRBJ2-2

CDR3aa: CSVRQGNEQFF
CDR3nt: TGCAGCGTTAGGCAGGGGAATGAGCAGTTCTTC
d_gene: -
abundance: -
v_gene: TRBV29-1
j_gene: TRBJ2-1

CDR3aa: CASSLTMGQGADGYTF
CDR3nt: TGTGCCAGCAGCTTAACGATGGGACAGGGGGCGGACGGCTACACCTTC
d_gene: TRBD1
abundance: -
v_gene: TRBV7-9
j_gene: TRBJ1-2

CDR3aa: CASSLEVRASNTEAFF
CDR3nt: TGCGCCAGCAGCTTGGAGGTCAGGGCCTCGAACACTGAAGCTTTCTTT
d_gene: -
abundance: -
v_gene: TRBV5-1
j_gene: TRBJ1-1

CDR3aa: CASSQAGERETQYF
CDR3nt: TGTGCCAGCAGCCAAGCAGGGGAGAGGGAGACCCAGTACTTC
d_gene: -
abundance: -
v_gene: TRBV16
j_gene: TRBJ2-5

CDR3aa: CASSLTPRTANQPQHF
CDR3nt: TGTGCCAGCAGCTTAACCCCTCGGACAGCGAATCAGCCCCAGCATTTT
d_gene: -
abundance: -
v_gene: TRBV7-8
j_gene: TRBJ1-5

CDR3aa: CASSRTEYSNQPQHF
CDR3nt: TGTGCCAGCTCACGGACAGAATATAGCAATCAGCCCCAGCATTTT
d_gene: -
abundance: -
v_gene: TRBV18
j_gene: TRBJ1-5

CDR3aa: CASSFTGAYSNQPQHF
CDR3nt: TGTGCCAGCAGCTTCACAGGGGCATATAGCAATCAGCCCCAGCATTTT
d_gene: TRBD1
abundance: -
v_gene: TRBV11-2
j_gene: TRBJ1-5